The clone carrying this T cell receptor beta chain was found a few times. The sample is drawn from a study of T cells in Graves' hyperthyroidism and ophthalmopathy. CDR3 length: 15 residues. The germline V gene has CDR1 SGDLS and CDR2 YYNGEE. The V and J ends lost 2 bases and 0 bases, in that order; junction bases with no gene match: 2. Amplification of TCR beta CDR3 regions used RNA as the template. The TCR CDR3 was amplified in a first-round RT-PCR using the HTBI primer set. TCRdb independently ran MiXCR on the multiplex PCR reads; one entry per CDR3 protein. The table has a few hundred thousand distinct CDR3 sequences, roughly 15% seen once.

The source material was blood. The sequence was collected from a woman in her thirties with Graves' ophthalmopathy. This chain links TRBV9 with TRBJ1-5; 7 bases are a match to TRBD1. The CDR3: CASSVSGGSNQPQHF. The CDR3 DNA reads as TGTGCCAGCAGCGTTTCAGGGGGTAGCAATCAGCCCCAGCATTTT.